A single sample gave rise to the 2 T cell receptor beta chains below, sequenced in a study of shared clonotypes between healthy human individuals. TCRdb's copy holds only in-frame clones and misses some; the assay was immunoSEQ multiplex PCR. The data hold around 600,000 clones, with 95% observed a single time. Positive CCR7 selection of CD45RO-negative cells yielded the naive CD8 cells, and terminally differentiated effector memory CD45RA+ cells were excluded. Sequencing used naive CD8+ T cells sorted from blood. Receptors were obtained from a woman aged 25 to 39 in good health.

The J gene is TRBJ2-5, the V gene TRBV5-1; TRBD2 agrees at 8 bases. There are 15 residues in the CDR3. Germline CDR1 and CDR2: SGHRS and YFSETQ. Germline trimming cut 1 base from V and 3 bases from J; bases unmatched to any gene: 5. CDR3 residues: CASSLLPGLEETQYF. CDR3 coding DNA: TGCGCCAGCAGCTTGTTACCGGGACTAGAAGAGACCCAGTACTTC.

V usage is TRBV5-8 and J usage is TRBJ2-7, with unresolved D. The CDR3 totals 13 residues. The ends were cut back, 0 bases at V and 2 bases at J, with 6 bases in the middle. Germline values: CDR1 SGHTS, CDR2 YDEGEE. CDR3 sequence (DNA): TGTGCCAGCAGCTTGGCGCAGGCCTACGAGCAGTACTTC. Amino acid sequence: CASSLAQAYEQYF.